This T cell receptor beta chain is drawn from a study of blood T cell repertoires in COVID-19. Study-wide context: The United States, Italy and Spain supplied acute and convalescent COVID-19 samples. Nucleic acid was either cDNA or gDNA, and it came from T cells, B-cell-depleted T cells, or PBMCs.

Authors' data handling: Estimated nucleated cell counts came from reference gene primer amplification. Clones were sequenced by immunoSEQ multiplex PCR, and TCRdb holds only the in-frame ones, with some missing. V, J and clone size derive from that table, while D and trimming were established from the DNA sequence. The profile shows a few hundred thousand clones, approximately 80% of them singletons. V was pared by 6 bases and J by 10 bases, with 7 bases of the junction left unmatched. Germline lookup yields CDR1 SGDLS and CDR2 YYNGEE. The CDR3 covers 12 residues. Sequencing used peripheral blood. The receptor's source is a human donor in a cohort sampled during active COVID-19. This chain connects TRBV9 to TRBJ2-1, with TRBD1 matching over 7 bases. CDR3 residues: CASKGGGWEQFF. In DNA form, the CDR3 reads TGTGCCAGCAAAGGGGGCGGCTGGGAGCAGTTCTTC.